The T cell receptor beta chain under discussion was sequenced for a study of shared clonotypes between healthy human individuals. About the research overall: Donors were two women and a few men aged 18 to 49. General study results and limits: The authors sampled blood alone, and tissue repertoires likely differ.

Authors' processing steps: Owing to the provision of junction-only sequences devoid of quality scores by immunoSEQ, filtering differed. Measured with immunoSEQ multiplex PCR; TCRdb has only the in-frame clones, and not every one. D and trimming were read from the DNA, whereas the V and J calls and clone size are those reported in that table. Of a few million clones in the sample, 90% to 95% were seen once. CD8 cells regarded as naive lacked CD45RO, were positively chosen for CCR7, and omitted terminally differentiated effector memory CD45RA+ cells. The table lists this clone with a count of one. What it binds is unknown. Sequenced: naive CD8+ T cells from PBMCs. The TCR comes from a man aged 18 to 29 in good health. Some clones in this sample may be carry-over from other donors' samples.

The DNA for the CDR3 is TGTGCCAGCAGTTACTCGGGACAGCAAGAGACCCAGTACTTC. This sequence encodes CASSYSGQQETQYF. This chain connects TRBV6-5 to TRBJ2-5; 7 bases are a match to TRBD1. Germline V CDR1 and CDR2: MNHEY, SVGAGI. After removal of 0 bases from V and 2 bases from J, the junction contained 0 bases not matched to a gene. This CDR3 comprises 14 residues.